The 24 T cell receptor beta chains below all came from one sample that was sequenced in a study of blood T cell repertoires in COVID-19. Data came from immunoSEQ multiplex PCR; TCRdb stores just in-frame clones and leaves some out. The sample has about 58,000 clones; roughly 79% are singletons. The sample comprised peripheral blood. The receptors were gathered from a human donor in a cohort sampled during active COVID-19.

The CDR3 region has the DNA TGTGCCAGCAGCCCTCGAACTTTGAACACTGAAGCTTTCTTT. Encoded protein: CASSPRTLNTEAFF. The chain has TRBV7-8 and TRBJ1-1; D call uncertain. Per germline, CDR1 SGHVS and CDR2 FQNEAQ. V gave up 5 bases and J gave up 0 bases, with 10 bases separating them. The CDR3 has 14 amino acids.

V and J are TRBV5-5 and TRBJ2-7, with 9 bases matching TRBD1. The CDR3 contains 14 residues. Germline loops: CDR1 SGHKS, CDR2 YYEKEE (reference sequence). V dropped 4 bases and J dropped 3; count of bases not matched to a gene: 5. The CDR3 protein is CASSRRDRDYEQYF. The CDR3 bases are TGTGCCAGCAGCCGCCGGGACAGGGACTACGAGCAGTACTTC.

The gene calls are TRBV7-2 and TRBJ2-7; D call uncertain. The germline V and J ends were trimmed by 2 bases and 3 bases, with 14 bases remaining between them. The CDR3 totals 15 residues. The germline V gene encodes CDR1 SGHTA and CDR2 FQGNSA. CDR3 DNA: TGTGCCAGCAGCTTAAACGGCCAGGAAGGCTACGAGCAGTACTTC. It specifies CASSLNGQEGYEQYF.

This chain uses TRBV14 with TRBJ2-7; D is unclear. Trimming stripped 3 bases from V and 4 bases from J, with 7 bases between. This CDR3 contains 12 residues. In germline, CDR1 is SGHDN, CDR2 FVKESK. The CDR3 here is CASSQAIYEQYF. DNA of the CDR3: TGTGCCAGCAGCCAGGCCATTTACGAGCAGTACTTC.

This CDR3 reads CASSYPVEGGTYEQYF. The CDR3 bases are TGTGCCAGCAGTTACCCCGTGGAGGGGGGGACCTACGAGCAGTACTTC. This chain uses TRBV6-5 with TRBJ2-7; D possibly corresponds to TRBD2 (7 bases). The V end was cut by 2 bases, the J end by 2 bases, with 16 bases between. Germline lookup yields CDR1 MNHEY and CDR2 SVGAGI. This CDR3 has 16 residues.

The chain combines TRBV15 with TRBJ1-2; D is perhaps TRBD1 (5 bases). The V and J ends lost 6 bases and 6 bases respectively, with 8 bases between them. Per germline, CDR1 LNHNV and CDR2 YYDKDF (reference sequence). The CDR3 loop spans 11 amino acids. CDR3 loop: CATRGGNGYTF. CDR3 nucleotide sequence: TGTGCCACCAGGGGGGGGAATGGCTACACCTTC.

The CDR3 loop is CASSFGDTEAFF. The CDR3 bases are TGCGCCAGCAGCTTCGGGGACACTGAAGCTTTCTTT. This chain links TRBV5-1 with TRBJ1-1, with no clear D. Trimming took 2 bases from V and 3 from J, leaving 5 bases between them. The CDR3 contains 12 residues. Germline CDR1 and CDR2: SGHRS and YFSETQ.

This chain connects TRBV14 to TRBJ1-2; unclear D gene. The CDR3 has 13 amino acids. V gave up 3 bases and J gave up 4 bases, with 9 bases separating them. The V gene's germline CDR1 is SGHDN and CDR2 FVKESK. DNA for the CDR3: TGTGCCAGCAGCCACGGACTGAGCTATGGCTACACCTTC. This translates into CASSHGLSYGYTF.

This chain connects TRBV28 to TRBJ2-7; 7 bases fit TRBD2. Per germline, CDR1 MDHEN and CDR2 SYDVKM. V dropped 3 bases and J dropped 3; count of bases not matched to a gene: 26. This CDR3 spans 21 amino acids. CDR3 residues: CASSFGGIIAGDEAGRYEQYF. CDR3 nucleotides: TGTGCCAGCAGTTTTGGGGGGATCATAGCGGGCGACGAAGCGGGCCGCTACGAGCAGTACTTC.

This rearrangement joins TRBV27 to TRBJ1-1; TRBD1 might be the D (5 bases). The CDR3 is 17 residues long. Looked up from germline, CDR1 is MNHEY and CDR2 is SMNVEV (reference sequence). The V end was cut by 4 bases, the J end by 7 bases, with 25 bases between. The CDR3 loop is CASSSFDGARARGEAFF. DNA of the CDR3: TGTGCCAGCAGTTCCTTCGACGGGGCCCGGGCGCGGGGTGAAGCTTTCTTT.

This chain uses TRBV6-5 with TRBJ2-7; 10 bases are a match to TRBD2. Trimming cost V 2 bases and J 6 bases; bases outside gene matches: 10. The CDR3 runs 16 residues. Germline V lookup: CDR1 MNHEY, CDR2 SVGAGI. CDR3: CASSYLSSGRLGEQYF. The CDR3 DNA reads TGTGCCAGCAGTTACCTCTCTAGCGGGAGATTGGGCGAGCAGTACTTC.

V gene TRBV28 combines with J gene TRBJ2-7; a possible D gene is TRBD2 (6 bases). V was cut by 8 bases and J by 0 bases, with 17 bases left in between. This CDR3 contains 15 residues. Germline-derived CDR1 and CDR2 are MDHEN and SYDVKM. CDR3 in amino acids: CASVPAGGPSYEQYF. The CDR3 DNA reads TGTGCCAGCGTCCCAGCGGGCGGCCCCTCCTACGAGCAGTACTTC.

The chain employs TRBV5-3 and TRBJ2-1; weak D call: TRBD2 (5 bases). TRBV5-3 is an ORF, with its function uncertain. V shed 4 bases and J shed 2 bases, with 13 bases lying between them. This CDR3 has 15 amino acids. The CDR3 loop is CARSEAESTYNEQFF. For the CDR3, the DNA is TGTGCCAGAAGCGAAGCGGAATCCACCTACAATGAGCAGTTCTTC.

The chain combines TRBV3-1 (or the pseudogene TRBV3-2) with TRBJ2-5; 13 nucleotides line up with TRBD2. CDR3 length: 16 amino acids. Germline lookup yields CDR1 LGHDT and CDR2 YNNKEL (reference sequence). The trim removed 2 bases at V and 5 bases at J, leaving 5 bases unmatched. CDR3 nucleotide sequence: TGTGCCAGCAGCCAAATCGGACTAGCGGGAGACGAGACCCAGTACTTC. This encodes CASSQIGLAGDETQYF.

The V gene is TRBV9, the J gene TRBJ2-5, with TRBD2 as a possible D gene (7 bases). This CDR3 spans 14 amino acids. Germline loops: CDR1 SGDLS, CDR2 YYNGEE. V was trimmed by 3 bases and J by 5 bases, leaving 14 bases between them. CDR3 DNA: TGTGCCAGCAGCGGAGGGGGAGCGGGGGAGACCCAGTACTTC. It encodes CASSGGGAGETQYF. Looking up the rest from reference TRBV9 and TRBJ2-5 gives the full variable domain: DSGVTQTPKHLITATGQRVTLRCSPRSGDLSVYWYQQSLDQGLQFLIQYYNGEERAKGNILERFSAQQFPDLHSELNLSSLELGDSALYFCASSGGGAGETQYFGPGTRLLVL.

This clone was detected only a few times. The chain has TRBV14 and TRBJ1-2, with D hard to call. Trimming removed 0 bases at V and 6 bases at J, with 8 bases between. Per the germline V gene, CDR1 is SGHDN and CDR2 is FVKESK. The CDR3 totals 13 residues. Here the CDR3 reads CASSQDFGNGYTF. In DNA form, the CDR3 reads TGTGCCAGCAGCCAAGATTTCGGGAATGGCTACACCTTC. The whole variable domain, remainder taken from reference TRBV14 and TRBJ1-2, is EAGVTQFPSHSVIEKGQTVTLRCDPISGHDNLYWYRRVMGKEIKFLLHFVKESKQDESGMPNNRFLAERTGGTYSTLKVQPAELEDSGVYFCASSQDFGNGYTFGSGTRLTVV.

This chain links TRBV6-2 or TRBV6-3 with TRBJ2-7; D is perhaps TRBD2 (6 bases). The V end lost 2 bases, the J end lost 0 bases, and 14 bases lay between the germline ends. CDR3 length: 16 residues. Looked up from germline, CDR1 is MNHEY and CDR2 is SVGEGT. The CDR3 DNA reads as TGTGCCAGCAGTTACAATCTTGGAGGGGACTCCTACGAGCAGTACTTC. It encodes CASSYNLGGDSYEQYF.

The rearrangement uses TRBV6-6 and TRBJ1-2; D possibly corresponds to TRBD1 (5 bases). The V gene's germline CDR1 is MNHNY and CDR2 SVGAGI (reference sequence). The CDR3 is made up of 15 amino acids. Trimming shortened V by 0 bases and J by 6 bases, and 14 bases separated the two germline ends. CDR3 region: CASSYSVQGGDGYTF. The CDR3 region has the DNA TGTGCCAGCAGTTACTCTGTGCAGGGCGGCGATGGCTACACCTTC.

This clone was counted between two and nine times. J is TRBJ2-7 and V is TRBV19, with 10 bases identical to TRBD2. Germline V CDR1 and CDR2: LNHDA, SQIVND (reference sequence). V trimming: 3 bases; J trimming: 3 bases; junction bases outside the gene matches: 5. There are 15 residues in the CDR3. The CDR3 protein is CASSIGLAGDYEQYF. The DNA of the CDR3 is TGTGCCAGTAGTATCGGTCTAGCGGGAGACTACGAGCAGTACTTC.

The chain employs TRBV2 and TRBJ1-5, with D possibly matching TRBD1 (6 bases). Trimming took off 2 bases at V and 4 bases at J, with 12 bases between the two ends. The CDR3 is 15 amino acids. Germline assignment: CDR1 SNHLY and CDR2 FYNNEI. Here the CDR3 reads CASSEYRANNQPQHF. The CDR3 DNA reads as TGTGCCAGCAGTGAATACAGGGCAAATAATCAGCCCCAGCATTTT. Looking up the rest from reference TRBV2 and TRBJ1-5 gives the full variable domain: EPEVTQTPSHQVTQMGQEVILRCVPISNHLYFYWYRQILGQKVEFLVSFYNNEISEKSEIFDDQFSVERPDGSNFTLKIRSTKLEDSAMYFCASSEYRANNQPQHFGDGTRLSIL.

CDR3 residues: CSVEEFTPFNYGYTF. CDR3 nucleotide sequence: TGCAGCGTTGAAGAATTCACACCCTTTAACTATGGCTACACCTTC. V is TRBV29-1 and J is TRBJ1-2; the D is unclear. CDR1 SQVTM and CDR2 ANQGSEA come from the germline V gene. Trimming cost V 0 bases and J 1 base, with 12 bases left between them. The CDR3 is 15 amino acids. Filled out from reference TRBV29-1 and TRBJ1-2, the complete variable domain reads SAVISQKPSRDICQRGTSLTIQCQVDSQVTMMFWYRQQPGQSLTLIATANQGSEATYESGFVIDKFPISRPNLTFSTLTVSNMSPEDSSIYLCSVEEFTPFNYGYTFGSGTRLTVV.

The J gene is TRBJ2-4, the V gene TRBV3-1 (or the pseudogene TRBV3-2); 8 bases are shared with TRBD2. The V gene end was trimmed by 1 base and the J gene end by 6 bases; junction bases not matched to a gene: 5. The CDR3 sequence is 15 residues long. Germline values: CDR1 LGHDT, CDR2 YNNKEL (reference sequence). CDR3 amino acids: CASSQGTSGGNIQYF. As DNA, the CDR3 is TGTGCCAGCAGCCAAGGAACTAGCGGTGGAAACATTCAGTACTTC.

This clone showed up just a few times. The rearrangement uses TRBV6-1 and TRBJ1-2; 7 bases map to TRBD1. CDR1 and CDR2 (germline): MNHNS, SASEGT. The V and J ends lost 3 bases and 2 bases, in that order; junction bases with no gene match: 9. CDR3 size: 16 residues. The CDR3 is CASSDLPGQRNYGYTF. The DNA for the CDR3 is TGTGCCAGCAGTGACCTACCGGGACAGCGAAACTATGGCTACACCTTC.

V usage is TRBV7-2 and J usage is TRBJ2-7; possible D gene TRBD2, 6 bases. V was cut by 0 bases and J by 3 bases, with 12 bases left in between. The V gene's germline CDR1 is SGHTA and CDR2 FQGNSA. The CDR3 covers 15 residues. The CDR3: CASSLAAGPNYEQYF. The CDR3 DNA reads as TGTGCCAGCAGCTTAGCGGCGGGACCCAACTACGAGCAGTACTTC.